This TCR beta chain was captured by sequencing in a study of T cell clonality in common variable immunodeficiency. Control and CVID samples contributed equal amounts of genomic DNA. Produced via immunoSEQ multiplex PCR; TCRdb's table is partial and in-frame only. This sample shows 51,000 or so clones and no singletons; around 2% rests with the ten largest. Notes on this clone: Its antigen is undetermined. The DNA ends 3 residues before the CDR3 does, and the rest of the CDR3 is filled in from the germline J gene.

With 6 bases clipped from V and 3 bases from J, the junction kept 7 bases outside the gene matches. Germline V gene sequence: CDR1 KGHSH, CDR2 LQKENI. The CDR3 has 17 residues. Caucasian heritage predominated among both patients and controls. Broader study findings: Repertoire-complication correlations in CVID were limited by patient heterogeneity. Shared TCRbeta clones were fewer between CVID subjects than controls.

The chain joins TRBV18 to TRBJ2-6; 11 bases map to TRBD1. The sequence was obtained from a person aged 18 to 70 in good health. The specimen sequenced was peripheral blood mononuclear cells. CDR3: CASSPGTGGFGANVLTF. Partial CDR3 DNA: TGTGCCAGCTCCCCGGGGACAGGGGGGTTTGGGGCCAACGTC.